The 19 T cell receptor beta chains presented below share a single source sample, sequenced in a study of T cell responses to AZD1222 COVID-19 vaccine. Using immunoSEQ multiplex PCR, the repertoire was profiled, and TCRdb retains in-frame clones only, with some absent. Of about 130,000 clones in the sample, over 75% were seen once. The source material was peripheral blood, sampled on day 0 of AZD1222 vaccination. These receptor sequences come from an adult in good health.

This clone showed up just a few times. The V gene is TRBV3-1 (or the pseudogene TRBV3-2), the J gene TRBJ2-1; 7 positions agree with TRBD2. The CDR3 length is 13 residues. The ends lost 1 base at V and 7 bases at J; junction bases unmatched: 1. Germline values: CDR1 LGHDT, CDR2 YNNKEL (reference sequence). DNA of the CDR3: TGTGCCAGCAGCCAAGTGGGGGGGAATGAGCAGTTCTTC. This gives the protein CASSQVGGNEQFF.

This clone was seen just once. V usage is TRBV2 and J usage is TRBJ2-1; D is uncertain. The V end was cut by 6 bases, the J end by 1 base, with 10 bases between. This CDR3 comprises 14 residues. The germline V gene has CDR1 SNHLY and CDR2 FYNNEI. CDR3 DNA: TGTGCCAGCAGAGTCAGGAATTCCTACAATGAGCAGTTCTTC. Translated, it gives CASRVRNSYNEQFF. Together with reference TRBV2 and TRBJ2-1, the CDR3 gives the full variable domain: EPEVTQTPSHQVTQMGQEVILRCVPISNHLYFYWYRQILGQKVEFLVSFYNNEISEKSEIFDDQFSVERPDGSNFTLKIRSTKLEDSAMYFCASRVRNSYNEQFFGPGTRLTVL.

The CDR3 protein is CASTTSGGRDTQYF. CDR3 DNA: TGTGCCAGCACGACTAGCGGGGGGCGAGATACGCAGTATTTT. This rearrangement joins TRBV2 to TRBJ2-3; the match to TRBD2 covers 13 bases. Germline V lookup: CDR1 SNHLY, CDR2 FYNNEI. The CDR3 loop spans 14 amino acids. V dropped 7 bases and J dropped 5; count of bases not matched to a gene: 3.

The chain employs TRBV2 and TRBJ1-1; D ambiguous. Deletions cut 6 bases from V and 1 base from J, with 9 bases between. The CDR3 totals 13 residues. Per the germline V gene, CDR1 is SNHLY and CDR2 is FYNNEI. CDR3 sequence: CASSLDGNTEAFF. CDR3 nucleotide sequence: TGTGCCAGCAGCCTTGACGGGAACACTGAAGCTTTCTTT.

The chain links TRBV11-3 to TRBJ1-2, with a weak D call TRBD1 (6 bases). V was trimmed by 0 bases and J by 1 base, leaving 15 bases between them. CDR3 size: 17 residues. CDR1 SGHNT and CDR2 YENEEA come from the germline V gene. The CDR3 DNA reads TGTGCCAGCAGCTTAGATTTTCCCCCGGACAGTAACTATGGCTACACCTTC. Translation: CASSLDFPPDSNYGYTF.

This chain joins TRBV10-1 and TRBJ2-2; a weak D match, TRBD1 (6 bases). This CDR3 comprises 15 residues. Between the trimmed V and J ends, which lost 4 bases and 4 bases, there was a span of 13 bases. The germline gives CDR1 WNHNN, CDR2 SYGVQD (reference sequence). The CDR3 region is CASSGPGAGTGELFF. CDR3 DNA: TGCGCCAGCAGTGGCCCAGGGGCGGGCACCGGGGAGCTGTTTTTT.

This clone showed up just a few times. The rearrangement links TRBV30 to TRBJ2-7, with 9 bases lining up with TRBD1. Germline V gives CDR1 GTSNPN, CDR2 SVGIG (reference sequence). Germline trimming cut 3 bases from V and 1 base from J; bases unmatched to any gene: 4. The CDR3 has 14 residues. CDR3 in amino acids: CAWRDRGGSYEQYF. CDR3 sequence (DNA): TGTGCCTGGAGGGACAGGGGAGGATCCTACGAGCAGTACTTC.

The chain has TRBV19 and TRBJ1-1; 7 bases agree with TRBD1. Trimming at V came to 5 bases and at J to 5 bases, leaving 8 bases not matched to a gene. Germline assignment: CDR1 LNHDA and CDR2 SQIVND (reference sequence). The CDR3 consists of 14 residues. The CDR3 is CASSETNRGTEAFF. As DNA, the CDR3 is TGTGCCAGTAGTGAAACGAACAGGGGAACTGAAGCTTTCTTT.

In its sample, this clone was seen once. The rearrangement uses TRBV3-1 (or the pseudogene TRBV3-2) and TRBJ2-5; tentatively, D is TRBD2 (7 bases). V dropped 1 base and J dropped 2 bases, with 11 bases sitting between them. The CDR3 is made up of 15 amino acids. Germline loops: CDR1 LGHDT, CDR2 YNNKEL (reference sequence). CDR3 DNA sequence: TGTGCCAGCAGCCAAGTAGGGGGGGGTCAAGAGACCCAGTACTTC. Translated: CASSQVGGGQETQYF.

The chain is built from TRBV30 and TRBJ1-1; 9 bases fit TRBD1. Germline assignment: CDR1 GTSNPN and CDR2 SVGIG (reference sequence). The CDR3 extends over 12 amino acids. The V gene end was trimmed by 7 bases and the J gene end by 4 bases; junction bases not matched to a gene: 4. CDR3 residues: CAYRGLGTEAFF. The CDR3 DNA is TGTGCCTACAGGGGGCTAGGCACTGAAGCTTTCTTT.

The chain has TRBV7-2 and TRBJ1-5, with 7 bases identical to TRBD1. The trim removed 3 bases at V and 3 bases at J, leaving 5 bases unmatched. Germline CDR1 reads SGHTA; CDR2 reads FQGNSA. The CDR3 is 15 amino acids. DNA for the CDR3: TGTGCCAGCAGCTTTTGGACAGGCGCCAATCAGCCCCAGCATTTT. This sequence encodes CASSFWTGANQPQHF.

The chain uses TRBV30 and TRBJ2-7; a possible D gene is TRBD1 (5 bases). V lost 2 bases and J lost 5, with 7 bases in between. Germline lookup yields CDR1 GTSNPN and CDR2 SVGIG (reference sequence). The CDR3 contains 11 residues. The CDR3 bases are TGTGCCTGGAGTTTACAGGACGAGCAGTACTTC. Its translation: CAWSLQDEQYF.

This chain connects TRBV11-2 to TRBJ2-1; possibly TRBD1 for D (5 bases). The V and J ends lost 1 base and 2 bases respectively, with 12 bases between them. The CDR3 extends over 16 amino acids. Germline V lookup: CDR1 SGHAT, CDR2 FQNNGV. DNA for the CDR3: TGTGCCAGCAGCTTAGGACAGCCGGCCCCCTACAATGAGCAGTTCTTC. This encodes CASSLGQPAPYNEQFF.

The chain recombines TRBV18 with TRBJ1-4, with D maybe TRBD1 (5 bases). Germline V gene sequence: CDR1 KGHSH, CDR2 LQKENI. This CDR3 region has 17 residues. With 2 bases removed from V and 2 bases from J, the gap between germline ends came to 15 bases. The CDR3 region is CASSPNRLGATNEKLFF. Written as DNA, the CDR3 is TGTGCCAGCTCACCAAACAGGCTAGGAGCGACTAATGAAAAACTGTTTTTT. The complete variable domain, with remaining parts taken from reference TRBV18 and TRBJ1-4, reads NAGVMQNPRHLVRRRGQEARLRCSPMKGHSHVYWYRQLPEEGLKFMVYLQKENIIDESGMPKERFSAEFPKEGPSILRIQQVVRGDSAAYFCASSPNRLGATNEKLFFGSGTQLSVL.

This rearrangement joins TRBV11-2 to TRBJ1-5, with D possibly being TRBD1 (5 bases). CDR3 length equals 14 residues. The V gene lost 4 bases and the J gene lost 4 bases, with 11 bases spanning the gap. Germline CDR1 SGHAT, CDR2 FQNNGV. The CDR3 coding sequence is TGTGCCAGCAGCTCTGAGGGGCGGAATCAGCCCCAGCATTTT. As protein: CASSSEGRNQPQHF.

The chain has TRBV11-2 and TRBJ2-7; either TRBD1 or TRBD2 may fit D (5 bases each). The germline V and J ends were trimmed by 4 bases and 3 bases, with 16 bases remaining between them. Per germline, CDR1 SGHAT and CDR2 FQNNGV. This CDR3 region has 15 residues. For the CDR3, the DNA is TGTGCCAGCAGCTGGGGGACGGGGTTTGTCTACGAGCAGTACTTC. Its translation is CASSWGTGFVYEQYF.

V is TRBV4-1 and J is TRBJ2-1, with TRBD2 matching 8 bases. Germline assignment: CDR1 MGHRA and CDR2 YSYEKL. Losses at the gene ends were 0 bases for V and 2 bases for J; bases not matched to a gene: 6. This CDR3 comprises 17 residues. The CDR3 DNA is TGCGCCAGCAGCCAAGACGGAGCGGGGGCGGCCTACAATGAGCAGTTCTTC. Amino acid sequence: CASSQDGAGAAYNEQFF.

This clone was observed once. The V call is TRBV3-1 (or the pseudogene TRBV3-2), the J call TRBJ2-3; tentative D call: TRBD2 (6 bases). V was trimmed by 2 bases and J by 3 bases, leaving 12 bases between them. The germline gives CDR1 LGHDT, CDR2 YNNKEL (reference sequence). This CDR3 spans 15 amino acids. CDR3 in amino acids: CASSQSGTRTDTQYF. CDR3 DNA: TGTGCCAGCAGCCAATCCGGGACTCGAACAGATACGCAGTATTTT.

The V gene is TRBV7-8, the J gene TRBJ2-3, with TRBD2 identical over 8 bases. Trimming at V came to 2 bases and at J to 5 bases, leaving 12 bases not matched to a gene. The CDR3 covers 17 residues. CDR1 and CDR2 (germline): SGHVS, FQNEAQ. CDR3 sequence reads: CASSLFGGAGVGDTQYF. CDR3 nucleotide sequence: TGTGCCAGCAGCTTATTCGGCGGAGCGGGGGTGGGAGATACGCAGTATTTT.